One sample yielded the 29 T cell receptor beta chains listed below, sequenced in a study of cytomegalovirus exposure and HLA in healthy donors. Researchers ran the PCR with 60 Vbeta and 13 Jbeta primers. The assay was immunoSEQ multiplex PCR, and TCRdb's table has in-frame clones only and misses some. The sample has tens of thousands of clones; 55% to 85% are singletons. The specimen sequenced was PBMCs. The receptor set was obtained from a woman between 45 and 65 years old in good health and CMV-seronegative.

The V gene is TRBV10-3, the J gene TRBJ1-3, with TRBD1 matching 10 bases. Trimming took 4 bases from V and 4 from J; bases not matched to a gene: 7. The CDR3 is 16 amino acids. Germline V lookup: CDR1 ENHRY, CDR2 SYGVKD. In DNA, the CDR3 is TGTGCCATCAGTGTCTCCGGGACAGGGGAGGGAAACACCATATATTTT. Translating it yields CAISVSGTGEGNTIYF.

V usage is TRBV29-1 and J usage is TRBJ2-3; maybe TRBD2 (7 bases). Per germline, CDR1 SQVTM and CDR2 ANQGSEA. Trimming left V 4 bases short and J 0 bases short, with 14 bases between. This CDR3 region has 15 residues. CDR3 region: CSVGEGGASTDTQYF. DNA of the CDR3: TGCAGCGTTGGGGAGGGGGGGGCTAGCACAGATACGCAGTATTTT.

The rearrangement uses TRBV6-1 and TRBJ1-1; D may be TRBD1 (5 bases). The V and J ends lost 0 bases and 7 bases respectively, with 15 bases between them. This CDR3 region has 15 residues. Looked up from germline, CDR1 is MNHNS and CDR2 is SASEGT. CDR3 protein: CASSEAAGPGYEAFF. CDR3 coding DNA: TGTGCCAGCAGTGAAGCTGCAGGGCCCGGATATGAAGCTTTCTTT.

The V gene is TRBV6-1, the J gene TRBJ1-1; 8 nucleotides match TRBD1. V lost 5 bases to trimming and J lost 1 base; unmatched junction nucleotides: 6. CDR1 is MNHNS and CDR2 is SASEGT in the germline V gene. The CDR3 spans 15 residues. CDR3: CASSPAGTGNTEAFF. In nucleotides, the CDR3 is TGTGCCAGCAGTCCAGCCGGGACAGGGAACACTGAAGCTTTCTTT.

The V gene is TRBV4-1, the J gene TRBJ2-5; D possibly corresponds to TRBD1 (6 bases). V was trimmed by 0 bases and J by 1 base, leaving 9 bases between them. In germline, CDR1 is MGHRA, CDR2 YSYEKL. This CDR3 has 15 residues. The CDR3 DNA reads TGCGCCAGCAGCCAAGAAAGGGGGATCCAAGAGACCCAGTACTTC. Translating it yields CASSQERGIQETQYF.

V and J are TRBV28 and TRBJ1-5; perhaps TRBD1 as D (6 bases). The germline V and J ends were trimmed by 6 bases and 3 bases, with 18 bases remaining between them. Germline V gene data show CDR1 as MDHEN and CDR2 as SYDVKM. There are 16 residues in the CDR3. This CDR3 is CASRTAGEGINQPQHF. In DNA, the CDR3 is TGTGCCAGCAGAACCGCAGGGGAGGGGATCAATCAGCCCCAGCATTTT.

This clone was counted between two and nine times. The chain uses TRBV10-1 and TRBJ2-5, with TRBD1 matching 7 bases. This CDR3 is 14 amino acids long. Germline values: CDR1 WNHNN, CDR2 SYGVQD (reference sequence). J was trimmed by 7 bases and V by 1 base; bases with no gene match: 6. In nucleotides, the CDR3 is TGCGCCAGCAGTGAGTGGGTGCCAGGGGGGACCCAGTACTTC. Residues: CASSEWVPGGTQYF.

The chain combines TRBV5-1 with TRBJ2-5; TRBD1 agrees at 7 bases. V gave up 3 bases and J gave up 4 bases; unmatched junction bases: 12. The CDR3 length is 16 residues. Germline V CDR1 and CDR2: SGHRS, YFSETQ. CDR3 bases: TGCGCCAGCAGCTCCCAGACAGGGTCCCTGCGAGAGACCCAGTACTTC. It encodes CASSSQTGSLRETQYF.

The chain links TRBV6-1 to TRBJ1-1, with TRBD1 as a possible D gene (6 bases). This CDR3 contains 14 residues. Between the trimmed V and J ends, which lost 0 bases and 14 bases, there was a span of 19 bases. Germline V lookup: CDR1 MNHNS, CDR2 SASEGT. CDR3 coding DNA: TGTGCCAGCAGTGAAGCGCGTGAGACAGGCGTCGGGTTCTTT. It specifies CASSEARETGVGFF.

J is TRBJ2-5 and V is TRBV29-1; 7 bases line up with TRBD1. The V gene end was trimmed by 0 bases and the J gene end by 11 bases; junction bases not matched to a gene: 9. The CDR3 length is 13 residues. CDR1 and CDR2 from the germline V gene are SQVTM and ANQGSEA. DNA of the CDR3: TGCAGCGTTGAAGACGACAGGGTGCGAGAGCAGTACTTC. Its protein product is CSVEDDRVREQYF.

This clone was observed a handful of times. J is TRBJ2-6 and V is TRBV6-5, with D uncertain. This CDR3 is 16 amino acids long. Germline V gene lookup returns CDR1 MNHEY and CDR2 SVGAGI. V was shortened by 2 bases and J by 0 bases, with 8 bases between the two germline ends. The CDR3 DNA sequence: TGTGCCAGCAGTTACGGTAGCCTCTCTGGGGCCAACGTCCTGACTTTC. Encoded protein: CASSYGSLSGANVLTF.

The rearrangement joins TRBV6-4 to TRBJ2-2; perhaps TRBD2 as D (6 bases). The CDR3 runs 14 residues. Per the germline V gene, CDR1 is MRHNA and CDR2 is SNTAGT. V was clipped by 4 bases and J by 6 bases, with 12 bases between them. The CDR3 protein is CASSVGGPAGELFF. DNA of the CDR3: TGTGCCAGCAGTGTTGGAGGGCCCGCCGGGGAGCTGTTTTTT.

V is TRBV7-2 and J is TRBJ1-2; 7 bases are a match to TRBD1. CDR1 SGHTA and CDR2 FQGNSA come from the germline V gene. The length of the CDR3 is 14 residues. The V segment lost 1 base and the J segment 4 bases; nucleotides outside the gene matches: 3. As DNA, the CDR3 is TGTGCCAGCAGCTTAGGTGGGACAGTCTATGGCTACACCTTC. This codes for CASSLGGTVYGYTF.

The chain joins TRBV2 to TRBJ2-5; D not resolved. This CDR3 contains 13 residues. Germline assignment: CDR1 SNHLY and CDR2 FYNNEI. V was clipped by 4 bases and J by 1 base, with 7 bases between them. The CDR3 DNA follows: TGTGCCAGCAGTGGGAACAGCCAAGAGACCCAGTACTTC. Its protein is CASSGNSQETQYF.

V and J are TRBV7-8 and TRBJ2-7; TRBD2 aligns across 9 bases. Trimming took 3 bases from V and 6 from J; bases not matched to a gene: 15. There are 17 residues in the CDR3. Germline assignment: CDR1 SGHVS and CDR2 FQNEAQ. DNA of the CDR3: TGTGCCAGCAGCTTCCCCCGAGGTAGCGGGAGTGGCCCCGAGCAGTACTTC. This translates into CASSFPRGSGSGPEQYF.

This clone was seen a few times. The chain recombines TRBV18 with TRBJ1-2; 8 bases align to TRBD1. The CDR3 spans 14 residues. Trimming took 3 bases from V and 4 from J; bases not matched to a gene: 4. The V gene's germline CDR1 is KGHSH and CDR2 LQKENI. The CDR3 nucleotides are TGTGCCAGCTCACCGACAGGGGATTCCTATGGCTACACCTTC. Its protein product is CASSPTGDSYGYTF.

The chain uses TRBV30 and TRBJ1-4; D is ambiguous. The CDR3 loop spans 16 amino acids. Germline assignment: CDR1 GTSNPN and CDR2 SVGIG (reference sequence). V was shortened by 4 bases and J by 3 bases, with 18 bases between the two germline ends. The chain's CDR3 is CAWNGVTLAANEKLFF. CDR3 bases: TGTGCCTGGAACGGGGTCACCTTGGCAGCTAATGAAAAACTGTTTTTT.

In this sample, this clone turned up once. The J gene is TRBJ2-7, the V gene TRBV15; 9 bases align to TRBD1. Germline values: CDR1 LNHNV, CDR2 YYDKDF (reference sequence). J lost 3 bases, V lost 5 bases, and 5 bases had no gene match. The CDR3 has 14 amino acids. The CDR3 DNA follows: TGTGCCACCAGCTTCCCGGGACAGGGCTACGAGCAGTACTTC. Protein sequence: CATSFPGQGYEQYF.

This chain connects TRBV14 to TRBJ1-3; D is perhaps TRBD1 (5 bases). The germline V and J ends were trimmed by 5 bases and 0 bases, with 8 bases remaining between them. CDR1 and CDR2 from the germline V gene are SGHDN and FVKESK. The CDR3 is 14 residues long. The CDR3: CASSKTVSGNTIYF. As DNA, the CDR3 is TGTGCCAGCAGCAAGACAGTCTCTGGAAACACCATATATTTT. Full variable domain (rest looked up from reference TRBV14 and TRBJ1-3): EAGVTQFPSHSVIEKGQTVTLRCDPISGHDNLYWYRRVMGKEIKFLLHFVKESKQDESGMPNNRFLAERTGGTYSTLKVQPAELEDSGVYFCASSKTVSGNTIYFGEGSWLTVV.

The chain joins TRBV29-1 to TRBJ2-3; 11 bases align to TRBD2. CDR3 length: 17 amino acids. V shed 4 bases, J shed 1 base, and the junction held 10 bases outside the gene matches. The germline V gene encodes CDR1 SQVTM and CDR2 ANQGSEA. CDR3 in DNA: TGCAGCGTTGTTGGGCTAGCGGGAGGCGCCGGCACAGATACGCAGTATTTT. Protein product: CSVVGLAGGAGTDTQYF.

This chain links TRBV6-6 with TRBJ2-5, with TRBD1 as a possible D gene (5 bases). Germline V gives CDR1 MNHNY, CDR2 SVGAGI (reference sequence). The CDR3 extends over 13 amino acids. Here the CDR3 reads CASQWGSRDPQYF. The CDR3 coding sequence is TGTGCAAGCCAATGGGGCTCAAGAGACCCCCAGTACTTC.

The genes are TRBV30 and TRBJ2-5, with 7 nucleotides matching TRBD2. CDR3 length: 13 amino acids. The V gene's germline CDR1 is GTSNPN and CDR2 SVGIG (reference sequence). Trimming cost V 2 bases and J 4 bases; bases outside gene matches: 4. The CDR3 region has the DNA TGTGCCTGGAGTCTAGGGAGGGGAGAGACCCAGTACTTC. It codes for CAWSLGRGETQYF.

The chain carries TRBV7-8 and TRBJ2-4; 7 nucleotides align to TRBD2. The ends lost 5 bases at V and 7 bases at J; junction bases unmatched: 14. The CDR3 totals 16 residues. Germline loops: CDR1 SGHVS, CDR2 FQNEAQ. CDR3 sequence reads: CASSPGLDLRFNIQYF. The CDR3 nucleotides are TGTGCCAGCAGCCCTGGACTAGACCTCCGGTTTAACATTCAGTACTTC.

This clone was detected only a few times. The rearrangement joins TRBV7-8 to TRBJ1-5, with TRBD1 matching 7 bases. In germline, CDR1 is SGHVS, CDR2 FQNEAQ. Trimming removed 5 bases from V and 6 bases from J; junction bases left unmatched: 7. The CDR3 is 14 residues long. Here the CDR3 reads CASSLTGVVQPQHF. CDR3 in DNA: TGTGCCAGCAGCCTTACAGGGGTGGTTCAGCCCCAGCATTTT.

The chain links TRBV6-1 to TRBJ2-7, with 7 bases lining up with TRBD2. V trimming: 6 bases; J trimming: 4 bases; junction bases outside the gene matches: 6. Germline V gene sequence: CDR1 MNHNS, CDR2 SASEGT. This CDR3 is built from 13 residues. The CDR3 loop is CASSVARGYEQYF. For the CDR3, the DNA is TGTGCCAGCAGCGTAGCGCGGGGGTACGAGCAGTACTTC.

This clone has only a few counts. The V call is TRBV2, the J call TRBJ2-7; D perhaps matches TRBD1 (6 bases). The length of the CDR3 is 15 residues. Trimming left V 4 bases short and J 7 bases short, with 20 bases between. Germline CDR1 and CDR2: SNHLY and FYNNEI. CDR3 nucleotide sequence: TGTGCCAGCAGTGTGGGGGCAGGACCTACGGGGGAGCAGTACTTC. Residues: CASSVGAGPTGEQYF.

This chain joins TRBV2 and TRBJ2-5, with 7 bases matching TRBD1. The CDR3 spans 13 residues. In germline, CDR1 is SNHLY, CDR2 FYNNEI. J lost 9 bases, V lost 2 bases, and 6 bases had no gene match. For the CDR3, the DNA is TGTGCCAGCAGTGAAAACGAGGGGGCGGCCCAGTACTTC. Encoded protein: CASSENEGAAQYF.

The chain carries TRBV7-2 and TRBJ2-5; a possible D gene is TRBD1 (5 bases). V dropped 2 bases and J dropped 7 bases, with 14 bases sitting between them. This CDR3 contains 14 residues. The germline V gene encodes CDR1 SGHTA and CDR2 FQGNSA. The CDR3 protein is CASSLSVPQGTQYF. Written as DNA, the CDR3 is TGTGCCAGCAGCTTAAGCGTCCCCCAGGGGACCCAGTACTTC.

The genes are TRBV2 and TRBJ2-7; 8 positions agree with TRBD1. Losses at the gene ends were 10 bases for V and 5 bases for J; bases not matched to a gene: 7. This CDR3 has 12 residues. Germline V gene data show CDR1 as SNHLY and CDR2 as FYNNEI. The CDR3 DNA reads as TGTGCCATAAGACAGGGGATAGACGAGCAGTACGTC. This encodes CAIRQGIDEQYV.